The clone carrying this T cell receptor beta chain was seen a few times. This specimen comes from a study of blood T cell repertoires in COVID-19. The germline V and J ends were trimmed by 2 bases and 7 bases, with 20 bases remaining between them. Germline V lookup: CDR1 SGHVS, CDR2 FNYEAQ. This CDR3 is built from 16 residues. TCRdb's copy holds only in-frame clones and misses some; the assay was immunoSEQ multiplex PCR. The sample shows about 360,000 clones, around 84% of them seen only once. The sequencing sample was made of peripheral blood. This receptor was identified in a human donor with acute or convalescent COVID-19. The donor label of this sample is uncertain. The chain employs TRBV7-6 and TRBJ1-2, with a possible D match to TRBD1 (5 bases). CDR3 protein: CASSLSLAGSGAGYTF. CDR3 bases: TGTGCCAGCAGCTTATCCCTGGCAGGGTCAGGTGCTGGCTACACCTTC.